This T cell receptor beta chain is from a study of beta chain features in type 1 diabetes. Blood was collected once per donor into heparin, averaging around 120 mL. Sorted CD4+ subsets: naive, central memory, regulatory, stem cell-like memory (CD45RO/CCR7/CD25/CD127/CD95/CD27 panel). The sequenced template was cDNA made from the entire isolated RNA. Naive, central memory and regulatory T cell samples produced a mean of about 3.5 million reads. The repertoire was sequenced with immunoSEQ multiplex PCR; TCRdb's copy has only in-frame clones and lacks some. The table includes fewer than 500,000 clones, about 15% detected once. Trimming cost V 1 base and J 0 bases, with 13 bases left between them. CDR3 length equals 16 residues. CDR1 and CDR2 from the germline V gene are SGHTA and FQGNSA. This clone was detected only a few times. Its cognate antigen is unknown. General study points: TCRB CDR3 length was moderately but significantly reduced in all four CD4+ subsets of Type 1 diabetes patients.

The V call is TRBV7-2, the J call TRBJ2-7; D remains unclear. Sample: naive CD4+ T cells from blood. The TCR originated in a man younger than 40 in good health. The CDR3 sequence is CASSLGSAISSYEQYF. The CDR3 bases are TGTGCCAGCAGCTTAGGCTCCGCGATAAGCTCCTACGAGCAGTACTTC.